What follows describes a single TCR beta chain. The antigen remains unidentified. The CDR3 length is 15 residues. Germline V gene lookup returns CDR1 SGHTS and CDR2 YDEGEE. V lost 4 bases to trimming and J lost 7 bases, with 21 bases between them. This entry is derived from a study of shared clonotypes between healthy human individuals. Assay: immunoSEQ multiplex PCR; the TCRdb copy retains only in-frame clones and omits some. The data contain under 750,000 clones, 72% of them singletons. Regarding the study as a whole: Sorted-subset sequencing was shown by rarefaction to be incomplete despite large depth.

The TCR sequence derives from a woman aged 25 to 39 in good health. The chain couples TRBV5-8 to TRBJ2-7; TRBD2 might be the D (6 bases). Sample: memory CD4+ T cells sorted from blood. Subset: CD45RA-negative fraction. The CDR3 spells CASSGPRSGSREQYF. CDR3 coding DNA: TGTGCCAGCAGCGGGCCACGGTCCGGGAGTAGGGAGCAGTACTTC.